This entry concerns a single T cell receptor (beta chain). This sample was included in a study of monozygotic twins with inflammatory bowel disease. TCRdb processed the 5' RACE reads again and assigns one entry to each CDR3 protein, with no DNA. The sample data list about 150,000 distinct CDR3 sequences. CDR3 length: 16 amino acids. Germline lookup yields CDR1 MNHNS and CDR2 SASEGT. The chain couples TRBV6-1 to TRBJ1-5; no DNA is available, so the TRBD1 call from TCRdb remains unchecked. The source of this sequence is a human donor with ulcerative colitis or Crohn's disease, or a healthy co-twin of an affected twin (not recorded which). Sequencing was carried out using blood. CDR3 amino acids: CASSESDRYSNQPQHF.